This TCR beta chain was obtained from a study of Graves' ophthalmopathy and Graves' hyperthyroidism (dated by TCRdb to 2016 to 2018). With respect to the entire study: Peripheral blood was collected before any treatment was given, at the time of initial diagnosis. Following sample collection, hyperthyroidism patients were given methimazole at a starting dose of 30 mg daily, and ophthalmopathy patients were given high-dose intravenous methylprednisolone. The study used signatures of the TCR beta repertoire to tell Graves' ophthalmopathy apart from Graves' hyperthyroidism and to predict which patients would progress to ophthalmopathy. In total, some 130 blood samples were TCR-sequenced: some 43 ophthalmopathy, some 75 hyperthyroidism and roughly 17 hyperthyroidism-to-ophthalmopathy patients. T-cell repertoires of thyroid tissue and blood were compared in several hyperthyroidism patients. An independent validation cohort was composed of around 19 hyperthyroidism patients and approximately 15 patients who later progressed from hyperthyroidism to ophthalmopathy. To explore V-J signatures distinguishing ophthalmopathy from hyperthyroidism, a discovery set of roughly 98 patients (fewer than 45 ophthalmopathy, 57 stable hyperthyroidism) was enrolled.

Ophthalmopathy patients were characterized by moderately to severely active disease, a Clinical Activity Score of at least 3, a NOSPECS grade of at least 4, and a disease duration under 3 months. Patients were excluded if they had other autoimmune diseases, uncontrolled infections, pregnancy or lactation. Diagnosis was based on clinical symptoms, serum thyroxine, TRAb, thyroid ultrasound and orbital computed tomography. Ficoll-Paque density gradient centrifugation was used to isolate PBMCs from approximately 10 ml of fresh peripheral blood. Total RNA was extracted with Trizol reagent and quality-checked on an Agilent 2100 Bioanalyzer. TCR beta CDR3 regions were amplified from RNA transcripts for repertoire sequencing. A first-round RT-PCR used HTBI primers with the Qiagen OneStep RT-PCR kit, followed by a second-round multiplex PCR, size selection and purification. Sequencing of the libraries was carried out on an Illumina HiSeq2000 in paired-end mode with 100 bp reads. The authors' pipeline ran thus. SOAPnuke was used to process the reads, removing any read that contained adapters or uncalled bases, had a mean Phred below 15, or lacked an exact match to the constant primer or identifier. COPE v1.2.5 was used to merge high-quality paired reads. Each unique nucleotide sequence was defined as a clonotype, and clonotypes were aligned to IMGT TRB V, D and J references with MiTCR v1.1. Only V-J combinations with frequency above 0.0001 were analysed, covering about 99% of repertoires. For each V-J combination, a TCR clonal expansion and chaos score was defined as the ratio of F50 clonal expansion to chaos observed in the TCRdist matrix. Features were reduced by Welch's t-statistics and random forest to 10 to 15 V-J combinations, which fed a naive Bayes classifier. The Morisita-Horn index was used to measure how similar the thyroid and blood repertoires were. TCRdb redid the processing of the public reads, applying fastp at Q25 and MiXCR, and retained in-frame beta chains. When rows share a CDR3 protein, they turn into one entry using the most common DNA and genes. TCRdb's processing, not the study's, gives the V and J calls here. The sample has about 740,000 distinct CDR3 sequences on record, roughly 40% of them singletons. The top ten clonotypes cover roughly 45% of the sample.

As to this clonotype: Its recognized antigen is unknown. The input lacks base qualities; no much larger clone sits a single base away.

Via the germline V gene, CDR1 is ENHRY and CDR2 SYGVKD. Ends trimmed: V by 3 bases, J by 2 bases; bases unmatched to a gene: 3. From cysteine to phenylalanine, the CDR3 is 15 amino acids long. The retained sequence is limited to the CDR3, 45 bases, with the frame set at the first base. What the authors observed across the whole study: In validation, the model predicted ophthalmopathy progression with about 64% sensitivity and roughly 72% specificity; some 13 predicted patients were CT-confirmed with GO in a median of roughly 6.8 months. Most of the expanded thyroid clonotypes with a frequency above 0.001 were also detected in blood, and it was suggested that the thyroid immune response may be reflected by blood repertoires. No statistical method was used to predetermine the sample size, and group allocation was not hidden from the investigators. The 13-signature model separated ophthalmopathy from stable hyperthyroidism with approximately 90% sensitivity and 81.08% specificity in cross-validation, and 80%/75% in the test set.

The V and J genes are TRBV10-3 and TRBJ1-2, and TRBD1 matches 10 of the central bases. The sequencing input was peripheral blood. This TCR was recovered from an adult man with Graves' ophthalmopathy. The DNA sequence reads TGTGCCATCAGTGATGGACAGGGGGGAAACTATGGCTACACCTTC. The translation is CAISDGQGGNYGYTF.